Listed here are 13 T cell receptor beta chains from one sample, sequenced in a study of T cell repertoires in cytomegalovirus infection. Using its own MiXCR run on the reads, TCRdb lists one record per CDR3 protein. The sample lists hundreds of thousands of distinct CDR3 sequences, around 35% occurring once. Their cognate antigens are unknown. This specimen was cultured PBMCs, taken from culture after CMV antigen stimulation. These receptors were taken from a human donor in good health (CMV status not recorded). Some clones in this sample may be carry-over from other donors' samples.

This clonotype appeared many times. V and J are TRBV7-8 and TRBJ1-1, with D tentatively TRBD1 (5 bases). V lost 1 base and J lost 6, with 12 bases in between. Germline V gene sequence: CDR1 SGHVS, CDR2 FQNEAQ. The CDR3 consists of 14 residues. CDR3 protein: CASSLVLGGSEAFF. The CDR3 region has the DNA TGTGCCAGCAGCTTAGTGCTCGGGGGTTCTGAAGCTTTCTTT.

This clonotype was seen a handful of times. The chain recombines TRBV15 with TRBJ2-3; the D is unclear. The V end lost 0 bases, the J end lost 8 bases, and 9 bases lay between the germline ends. CDR3 size: 13 residues. The germline V gene encodes CDR1 LNHNV and CDR2 YYDKDF (reference sequence). CDR3 sequence (DNA): TGTGCCACCAGCAGAGATCGCGTCGGTACGCAGTATTTT. Translating it yields CATSRDRVGTQYF.

In this sample, this clonotype turned up a few times. V usage is TRBV7-3 and J usage is TRBJ2-5, with D unclear. Germline V gene sequence: CDR1 SGHTA, CDR2 FQGTGA. V lost 5 bases and J 5 bases, leaving 12 bases between the germline ends. This CDR3 region has 13 residues. CDR3 DNA sequence: TGTGCCAGCAGCCCCCGATCATTGGAGACCCAGTACTTC. It yields the protein CASSPRSLETQYF. Combining the CDR3 with reference TRBV7-3 and TRBJ2-5 gives the whole variable domain GAGVSQTPSNKVTEKGKYVELRCDPISGHTALYWYRQSLGQGPEFLIYFQGTGAADDSGLPNDRFFAVRPEGSVSTLKIQRTERGDSAVYLCASSPRSLETQYFGPGTRLLVL.

The chain recombines TRBV7-9 with TRBJ1-6, with 11 bases fitting TRBD1. The J segment lost 9 bases and the V segment lost 5 bases, leaving 6 bases of the junction unmatched. CDR1 and CDR2 (germline): SEHNR, FQNEAQ (reference sequence). The CDR3 contains 15 residues. CDR3 region: CASSPGTGGASPLHF. The CDR3 DNA sequence: TGTGCCAGCAGCCCCGGGACAGGGGGAGCTTCACCCCTCCACTTT.

This chain links TRBV20-1 with TRBJ2-3; D not certain. The CDR3 is made up of 16 amino acids. In germline, CDR1 is DFQATT, CDR2 SNEGSKA (reference sequence). V was shortened by 0 bases and J by 4 bases, with 17 bases between the two germline ends. CDR3 sequence (DNA): TGCAGTGCTAGAGATTCGGCCCGGGCGTGGGCAGATACGCAGTATTTT. This codes for CSARDSARAWADTQYF.

A few counts support this clonotype. The gene calls are TRBV7-9 and TRBJ2-7, with 9 bases identical to TRBD2. V was pared by 6 bases and J by 2 bases, with 11 bases of the junction left unmatched. This CDR3 has 16 residues. The germline V gene encodes CDR1 SEHNR and CDR2 FQNEAQ (reference sequence). The CDR3 reads CASSAPGTSRPYEQYF. Written as DNA, the CDR3 is TGTGCCAGCAGTGCTCCCGGGACTAGCAGACCCTACGAGCAGTACTTC.

This rearrangement joins TRBV6-5 to TRBJ2-7; 7 positions agree with TRBD1. The germline V gene has CDR1 MNHEY and CDR2 SVGAGI. The CDR3 extends over 16 amino acids. The junction had 7 bases not matched to a gene; V was cut back by 0 bases and J by 2 bases. CDR3 sequence: CASSYSKQGQTYEQYF. Here the CDR3 DNA reads TGTGCCAGCAGTTACTCGAAACAGGGGCAAACCTACGAGCAGTACTTC.

This chain links TRBV4-1 with TRBJ2-3, with 10 bases fitting TRBD2. The CDR3 contains 19 residues. Unmatched junction bases numbered 12, after V lost 3 bases and J lost 0 bases. Germline values: CDR1 MGHRA, CDR2 YSYEKL. CDR3 sequence: CASSQYTSGMGPSTDTQYF. CDR3 in DNA: TGCGCCAGCAGCCAGTATACTAGCGGGATGGGGCCTAGCACAGATACGCAGTATTTT.

There are a few counts of this clonotype. The gene calls are TRBV11-2 and TRBJ2-7; D gene uncertain. Looked up from germline, CDR1 is SGHAT and CDR2 is FQNNGV. Trimming took off 2 bases at V and 7 bases at J, with 9 bases between the two ends. The CDR3 is made up of 12 amino acids. Here the CDR3 reads CASSLPSPEQYF. In nucleotides, the CDR3 is TGTGCCAGCAGCTTACCGTCCCCTGAGCAGTACTTC. The full variable domain, its missing parts supplied by reference TRBV11-2 and TRBJ2-7, is EAGVAQSPRYKIIEKRQSVAFWCNPISGHATLYWYQQILGQGPKLLIQFQNNGVVDDSQLPKDRFSAERLKGVDSTLKIQPAKLEDSAVYLCASSLPSPEQYFGPGTRLTVT.

CDR3 loop: CASSPGTQNYGYTF. The CDR3 region has the DNA TGTGCCAGCAGTCCTGGGACGCAGAACTATGGCTACACCTTC. The chain employs TRBV12-3 or TRBV12-4 and TRBJ1-2; D perhaps matches TRBD1 (5 bases). The length of the CDR3 is 14 residues. Trimming cost V 5 bases and J 2 bases, with 12 bases left between them.

This clonotype occurred once. This sequence joins TRBV10-3 and TRBJ2-7, with D possibly matching TRBD2 (5 bases). The V gene's germline CDR1 is ENHRY and CDR2 SYGVKD. The CDR3 runs 13 residues. Between the trimmed V and J ends, which lost 5 bases and 0 bases, there was a span of 8 bases. This CDR3 is CAISRAGSYEQYF. CDR3 bases: TGTGCCATCAGTAGGGCGGGCTCCTACGAGCAGTACTTC.

This clonotype was seen a handful of times. The chain links TRBV20-1 to TRBJ1-1, with D perhaps matching TRBD1 (5 bases). The CDR3 totals 12 residues. Trimming cost V 1 base and J 5 bases, with 8 bases left between them. The germline CDR1 and CDR2 sequences are DFQATT and SNEGSKA (reference sequence). CDR3 region: CSARGQWTEAFF. DNA for the CDR3: TGCAGTGCTAGAGGACAGTGGACTGAAGCTTTCTTT.

The rearrangement uses TRBV7-9 and TRBJ2-3; D perhaps matches TRBD2 (6 bases). V lost 5 bases, J lost 8 bases, and 14 bases lay in between. The CDR3 contains 13 residues. Germline V CDR1 and CDR2: SEHNR, FQNEAQ (reference sequence). CDR3 sequence reads: CASSPLGGGTQYF. DNA for the CDR3: TGTGCCAGCAGCCCACTGGGGGGAGGTACGCAGTATTTT.